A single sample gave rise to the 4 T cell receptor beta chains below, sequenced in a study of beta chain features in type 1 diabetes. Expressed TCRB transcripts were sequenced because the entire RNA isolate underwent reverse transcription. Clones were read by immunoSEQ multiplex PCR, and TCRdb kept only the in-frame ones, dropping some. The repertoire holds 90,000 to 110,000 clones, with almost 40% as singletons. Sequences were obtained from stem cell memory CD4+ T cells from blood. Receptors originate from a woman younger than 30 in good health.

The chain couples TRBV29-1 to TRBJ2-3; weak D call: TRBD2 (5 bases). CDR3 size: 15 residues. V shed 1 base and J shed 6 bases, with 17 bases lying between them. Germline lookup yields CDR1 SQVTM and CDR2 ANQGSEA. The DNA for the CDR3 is TGCAGCGTTGAAGGGGAGCGGAGGTCAGTGGATACGCAGTATTTT. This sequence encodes CSVEGERRSVDTQYF.

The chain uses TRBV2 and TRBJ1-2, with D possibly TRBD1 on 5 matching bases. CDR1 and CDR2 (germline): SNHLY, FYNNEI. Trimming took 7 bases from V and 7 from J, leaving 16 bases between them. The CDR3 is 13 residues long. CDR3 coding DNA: TGTGCCAGCACCTTACAGGTGTTCGGTGGCTACACCTTC. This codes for CASTLQVFGGYTF. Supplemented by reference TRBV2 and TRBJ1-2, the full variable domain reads EPEVTQTPSHQVTQMGQEVILRCVPISNHLYFYWYRQILGQKVEFLVSFYNNEISEKSEIFDDQFSVERPDGSNFTLKIRSTKLEDSAMYFCASTLQVFGGYTFGSGTRLTVV.

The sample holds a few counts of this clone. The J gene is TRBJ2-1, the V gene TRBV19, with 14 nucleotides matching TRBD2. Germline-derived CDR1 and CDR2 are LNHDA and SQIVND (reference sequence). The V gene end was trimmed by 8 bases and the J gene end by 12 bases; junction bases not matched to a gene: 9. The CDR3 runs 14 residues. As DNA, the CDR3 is TGTGCCAGTTCCGGGACTAGCGGGAGAAAAGGGCAGTTCTTC. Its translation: CASSGTSGRKGQFF.

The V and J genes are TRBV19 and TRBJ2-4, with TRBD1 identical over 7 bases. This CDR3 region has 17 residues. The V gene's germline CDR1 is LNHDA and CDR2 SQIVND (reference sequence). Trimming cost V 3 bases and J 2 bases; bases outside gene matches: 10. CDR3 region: CASSIRGGALTKNIQYF. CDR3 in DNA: TGTGCCAGTAGTATCCGAGGGGGCGCGTTAACCAAAAACATTCAGTACTTC.